The present T cell receptor (beta chain) was sequenced within a study of cytomegalovirus exposure and HLA in healthy donors. General study points: HLA restriction was apparent for most CMV-associated TCR beta chains in a later analysis.

PCR primers comprised 60 Vbeta and 13 Jbeta primers. Using immunoSEQ multiplex PCR, the repertoire was profiled, and TCRdb retains in-frame clones only, with some absent. The sample shows 90,000 to 95,000 clones, roughly four fifths of them seen only once. There are a few counts of this clone. Its target is unknown. V gave up 1 base and J gave up 4 bases; unmatched junction bases: 4. Germline V CDR1 and CDR2: LGHNA, YNFKEQ. The CDR3 contains 16 residues. The chain links TRBV4-2 to TRBJ2-1, with 10 bases aligning to TRBD2. Sequenced material: PBMCs. The receptor comes from a man aged 30 to 39 in good health and CMV-seronegative. The CDR3 loop is CASSQGAGGFYNEQFF. The CDR3 DNA sequence: TGTGCCAGCAGCCAAGGAGCGGGGGGGTTTTACAATGAGCAGTTCTTC.